Each of the 21 T cell receptor beta chains below was sequenced from the same sample in a study of OX40 agonist ivuxolimab in advanced cancers. TCRdb's copy holds only in-frame clones and misses some; the assay was immunoSEQ multiplex PCR. This sample has 60,000 to 75,000 clones, with 84% found just once. The source was CD4+ or CD8+ T cells sorted from blood, collected in a trial of the OX40 agonist ivuxolimab. These receptors all stem from an adult with an advanced solid tumor such as melanoma, head and neck, liver or kidney cancer.

This chain joins TRBV7-2 and TRBJ1-5, with TRBD1 as a possible D gene (5 bases). The CDR3 is 15 residues long. Germline V gene data show CDR1 as SGHTA and CDR2 as FQGNSA. The germline V and J ends were trimmed by 1 base and 1 base, with 8 bases remaining between them. The CDR3: CASSLEGVSNQPQHF. The CDR3 DNA follows: TGTGCCAGCAGCTTAGAAGGGGTGAGCAATCAGCCCCAGCATTTT.

The gene calls are TRBV28 and TRBJ1-5; D is unclear. The CDR3 is 14 amino acids. CDR1 and CDR2 from the germline V gene are MDHEN and SYDVKM. Trimming removed 4 bases from V and 9 bases from J, with 16 bases in between. The CDR3 sequence: CASSSPTRGAPQHF. As DNA, the CDR3 is TGTGCCAGCAGTTCACCCACGAGAGGAGCGCCCCAGCATTTT.

The CDR3 sequence is CASILRGLVGEAFF. The CDR3 bases are TGTGCCAGCATCCTCAGGGGGCTGGTCGGTGAAGCTTTCTTT. The V and J genes are TRBV6-1 and TRBJ1-1; 8 nucleotides match TRBD1. CDR3 size: 14 residues. Germline trimming cut 7 bases from V and 7 bases from J; bases unmatched to any gene: 11. Germline CDR1 and CDR2: MNHNS and SASEGT.

The rearrangement links TRBV4-2 to TRBJ1-2; D remains ambiguous. The CDR3 totals 15 residues. CDR1 and CDR2 (germline): LGHNA, YNFKEQ. V lost 0 bases, J lost 1 base, and 9 bases lay in between. CDR3 nucleotides: TGTGCCAGCAGCCAAGATCGCAGTCTTAACTATGGCTACACCTTC. Translated: CASSQDRSLNYGYTF.

The J gene is TRBJ1-1, the V gene TRBV6-5; D call uncertain. This CDR3 contains 13 residues. The V end was cut by 4 bases, the J end by 7 bases, with 13 bases between. Germline V gene sequence: CDR1 MNHEY, CDR2 SVGAGI. Written as DNA, the CDR3 is TGTGCCAGCAGTTTCAATTGGGTCGTTGAAGCTTTCTTT. Encoded protein: CASSFNWVVEAFF.

This chain links TRBV18 with TRBJ1-1; 9 nucleotides match TRBD1. Germline V gene data show CDR1 as KGHSH and CDR2 as LQKENI. J gave up 1 base and V 4 bases, and 13 bases lay outside the gene matches. The CDR3 covers 18 residues. CDR3 region: CASSQAGTGGVGNTEAFF. The DNA for the CDR3 is TGTGCCAGCTCACAAGCTGGCACAGGGGGCGTAGGGAACACTGAAGCTTTCTTT.

The J gene is TRBJ2-1, the V gene TRBV6-5, with D possibly called TRBD1 or TRBD2 (6 bases each). The germline V gene has CDR1 MNHEY and CDR2 SVGAGI. With 0 bases removed from V and 5 bases from J, the gap between germline ends came to 11 bases. The CDR3 is made up of 15 amino acids. CDR3 loop: CASSYSRGRNNEQFF. As DNA, the CDR3 is TGTGCCAGCAGTTACTCGAGGGGGAGGAACAATGAGCAGTTCTTC.

The V and J genes are TRBV14 and TRBJ2-7; a possible D gene is TRBD2 (6 bases). The CDR3 has 14 residues. The germline V gene encodes CDR1 SGHDN and CDR2 FVKESK. V lost 4 bases, J lost 0 bases, and 10 bases lay in between. Here the CDR3 reads CASSPRGLSYEQYF. The CDR3 DNA follows: TGTGCCAGCAGCCCCCGGGGACTCTCCTACGAGCAGTACTTC.

The V gene is TRBV4-2, the J gene TRBJ2-7, with 9 bases lining up with TRBD2. CDR1 is LGHNA and CDR2 is YNFKEQ in the germline V gene. The trim removed 0 bases at V and 4 bases at J, leaving 10 bases unmatched. The CDR3 is 17 residues long. The chain's CDR3 is CASSQEVLAGRQYEQYF. As DNA, the CDR3 is TGTGCCAGCAGCCAAGAAGTGCTAGCGGGGAGACAATACGAGCAGTACTTC.

This sequence joins TRBV5-1 and TRBJ1-4; 9 bases fit TRBD1. The CDR3 runs to 15 residues. The V gene end was trimmed by 3 bases and the J gene end by 5 bases; junction bases not matched to a gene: 5. CDR1 SGHRS and CDR2 YFSETQ come from the germline V gene. CDR3 sequence (DNA): TGCGCCAGCAGCTCAACCGGGACAGGGAATGAAAAACTGTTTTTT. The encoded protein is CASSSTGTGNEKLFF. Looking up the rest from reference TRBV5-1 and TRBJ1-4 gives the full variable domain: KAGVTQTPRYLIKTRGQQVTLSCSPISGHRSVSWYQQTPGQGLQFLFEYFSETQRNKGNFPGRFSGRQFSNSRSEMNVSTLELGDSALYLCASSSTGTGNEKLFFGSGTQLSVL.

Here the CDR3 reads CASSRDRNTEAFF. CDR3 nucleotide sequence: TGTGCCAGCAGTCGGGACAGGAACACTGAAGCTTTCTTT. This chain connects TRBV9 to TRBJ1-1; 7 bases fit TRBD1. The CDR3 has 13 residues. V lost 5 bases and J lost 1; bases outside the gene matches: 2. CDR1 is SGDLS, CDR2 YYNGEE, per germline.

V usage is TRBV25-1 and J usage is TRBJ2-7; 9 nucleotides align to TRBD1. Unmatched junction bases numbered 5, after V lost 4 bases and J lost 4 bases. This CDR3 comprises 14 residues. Germline loops: CDR1 MGHDK, CDR2 SYGVNS. The CDR3 loop is CASSAGTGLYEQYF. In DNA form, the CDR3 reads TGTGCCAGCAGTGCCGGGACAGGGTTATACGAGCAGTACTTC.

The DNA for the CDR3 is TGTGCCAGCAGCCCTCAGGGATCGAGCACCGGGGAGCTGTTTTTT. Protein: CASSPQGSSTGELFF. The chain is built from TRBV7-9 and TRBJ2-2; a possible D gene is TRBD1 (5 bases). Trimming removed 5 bases at V and 4 bases at J, with 14 bases between. The germline gives CDR1 SEHNR, CDR2 FQNEAQ (reference sequence). The CDR3 is made up of 15 amino acids.

J is TRBJ1-2 and V is TRBV9; 9 bases agree with TRBD1. This CDR3 is built from 13 residues. With V trimmed by 4 bases and J by 6 bases, 4 bases remained unmatched. Germline CDR1 is SGDLS and CDR2 is YYNGEE. CDR3 sequence (DNA): TGTGCCAGCAGCCCACAGGGGGCCCATGGCTACACCTTC. This codes for CASSPQGAHGYTF.

The DNA for the CDR3 is TGTGCCTGGACCCCAGGATGGCAGCGAGGGACCCAGTACTTC. This gives the protein CAWTPGWQRGTQYF. V usage is TRBV30 and J usage is TRBJ2-5; D remains ambiguous. Germline V gene lookup returns CDR1 GTSNPN and CDR2 SVGIG (reference sequence). The CDR3 is 14 amino acids. With 4 bases removed from V and 7 bases from J, the gap between germline ends came to 19 bases.

The V call is TRBV27, the J call TRBJ2-7; 11 positions match TRBD2. In germline, CDR1 is MNHEY, CDR2 SMNVEV (reference sequence). CDR3 length: 17 amino acids. The V and J ends lost 4 bases and 0 bases, in that order; junction bases with no gene match: 8. CDR3 DNA sequence: TGTGCCAGCAGTTCCAGACTAGCGGGGAAGAGCTCCTACGAGCAGTACTTC. Translating gives CASSSRLAGKSSYEQYF.

This sequence joins TRBV7-9 and TRBJ1-1, with D unresolved. Germline CDR1 is SEHNR and CDR2 is FQNEAQ (reference sequence). The CDR3 runs to 13 residues. V was clipped by 5 bases and J by 7 bases, with 14 bases between them. CDR3 protein: CASSPSRALEAFF. The DNA for the CDR3 is TGTGCCAGCAGCCCCAGCCGGGCCCTTGAAGCTTTCTTT.

The V and J genes are TRBV11-3 and TRBJ2-7, with unresolved D. V gave up 5 bases and J gave up 0 bases, with 14 bases separating them. The germline V gene has CDR1 SGHNT and CDR2 YENEEA. The CDR3 consists of 15 residues. In DNA, the CDR3 is TGTGCCAGCAGCCTATACGAACGCGGCTCCTACGAGCAGTACTTC. Encoded protein: CASSLYERGSYEQYF.

The rearrangement joins TRBV25-1 to TRBJ2-1; TRBD2 agrees at 9 bases. The V gene end was trimmed by 6 bases and the J gene end by 5 bases; junction bases not matched to a gene: 8. This CDR3 has 15 amino acids. Looked up from germline, CDR1 is MGHDK and CDR2 is SYGVNS. CDR3 in DNA: TGTGCCAGCAGCCTGGGTAGCGGGAGCCACAATGAGCAGTTCTTC. This gives the protein CASSLGSGSHNEQFF. Complete variable domain (other parts from reference TRBV25-1 and TRBJ2-1): EADIYQTPRYLVIGTGKKITLECSQTMGHDKMYWYQQDPGMELHLIHYSYGVNSTEKGDLSSESTVSRIRTEHFPLTLESARPSHTSQYLCASSLGSGSHNEQFFGPGTRLTVL.

Here the CDR3 reads CASSIGQYDSYEQYF. The CDR3 DNA sequence: TGCGCCAGCAGCATCGGACAGTACGACTCCTACGAGCAGTACTTC. The chain combines TRBV5-1 with TRBJ2-7, with D possibly matching TRBD1 (6 bases). The CDR3 contains 15 residues. The V end lost 4 bases, the J end lost 0 bases, and 14 bases lay between the germline ends. CDR1 SGHRS and CDR2 YFSETQ come from the germline V gene.

The chain employs TRBV7-9 and TRBJ2-2; D may be TRBD1 (5 bases). This CDR3 comprises 15 residues. Trimming took 8 bases from V and 1 from J, leaving 14 bases between them. CDR1 and CDR2 from the germline V gene are SEHNR and FQNEAQ (reference sequence). CDR3 residues: CASVPPQGNTGELFF. The CDR3 DNA follows: TGTGCCAGCGTTCCGCCGCAGGGGAACACCGGGGAGCTGTTTTTT.